This T cell receptor (beta chain) is drawn from a study of shared clonotypes between healthy human individuals. Study findings and constraints: In having few donors, the study represented limited genetic and exposure-history diversity.

A note on this clone: Its antigen is still unknown.

Germline V lookup: CDR1 MGHRA, CDR2 YSYEKL. The CDR3 totals 15 residues. V shed 0 bases and J shed 2 bases, with 8 bases lying between them. It was across several immunoSEQ plates that each subset's genomic DNA was evenly split. TCRdb's table, derived via immunoSEQ multiplex PCR, lists solely in-frame clones and lacks some. Among approximately 1.9 million clones listed, 93% were seen once. CD45RO negativity and positive selection for CCR7 defined naive CD8 cells, a population that excluded terminally differentiated effector memory CD45RA+ cells. Each of the donors was a healthy adult who was HIV-negative and had not had a recent acute infection or vaccination.

The TCR originated in a man younger than 30 in good health. Some clones in this sample may be carry-over from other donors' samples. The chain has TRBV4-1 and TRBJ1-5; no clear D gene. Sequencing was performed on naive CD8+ T cells from PBMCs. The CDR3 region has the DNA TGCGCCAGCAGCCAAGATTGGGTTGGCAATCAGCCCCAGCATTTT. This encodes CASSQDWVGNQPQHF.